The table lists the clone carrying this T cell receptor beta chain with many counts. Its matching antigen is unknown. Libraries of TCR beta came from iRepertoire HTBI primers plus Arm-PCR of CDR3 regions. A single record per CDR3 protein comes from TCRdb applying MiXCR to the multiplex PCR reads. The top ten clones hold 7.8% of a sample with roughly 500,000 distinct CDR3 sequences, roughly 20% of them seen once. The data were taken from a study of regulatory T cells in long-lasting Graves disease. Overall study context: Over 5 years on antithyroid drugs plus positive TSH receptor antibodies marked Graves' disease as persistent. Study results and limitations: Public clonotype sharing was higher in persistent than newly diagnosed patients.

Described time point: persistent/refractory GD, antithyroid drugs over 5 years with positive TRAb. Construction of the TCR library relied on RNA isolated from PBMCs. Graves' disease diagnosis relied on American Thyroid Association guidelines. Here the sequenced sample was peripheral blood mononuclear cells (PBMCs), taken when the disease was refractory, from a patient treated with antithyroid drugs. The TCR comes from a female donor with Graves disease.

In nucleotides, the CDR3 is TGTGCCAGCAGTGTTAGCGGAGTTCCCTACGAGCAGTACTTC. This translates into CASSVSGVPYEQYF. The chain recombines TRBV27 with TRBJ2-7; possible D gene TRBD2, 6 bases. CDR3 length: 14 amino acids. Germline V gene lookup returns CDR1 MNHEY and CDR2 SMNVEV (reference sequence). V lost 5 bases and J 2 bases, leaving 13 bases between the germline ends.